The 21 T cell receptor beta chains below come from one sample, sequenced in a study of CD8 T cells in ankylosing spondylitis. TCRdb independently ran MiXCR on the 5' RACE reads; one entry per CDR3 protein. This table has 100,000 to 150,000 distinct CDR3 sequences, roughly a tenth appearing once. What was sequenced was blood, either unsorted or a sorted T cell fraction (not recorded which). Receptors originate from a male donor with ankylosing spondylitis or in good health (not recorded which).

There are a few counts of this clonotype. This sequence may be a read error, since a much larger clone differs from it by one base. Lacking the conserved final phenylalanine or tryptophan, this CDR3 likely reflects a read error. This chain connects TRBV7-2 to TRBJ2-7; 7 positions match TRBD1. Germline CDR1 SGHTA, CDR2 FQGNSA. The junction had 5 bases not matched to a gene; V was cut back by 5 bases and J by 4 bases. This CDR3 is 13 amino acids long. The CDR3 loop is CASSKQGSYEQYL. In DNA, the CDR3 is TGTGCCAGCAGCAAACAGGGGTCTTACGAGCAGTACTTA.

Ten or more counts support this clonotype. The chain is built from TRBV28 and TRBJ2-2; 7 nucleotides align to TRBD2. Germline V gene data show CDR1 as MDHEN and CDR2 as SYDVKM. After removal of 0 bases from V and 6 bases from J, the junction contained 1 base not matched to a gene. The CDR3 length is 14 residues. CDR3 DNA: TGTGCCAGCAGTTTATGGCTAGCGGCCGGGGAGCTGTTTTTT. This codes for CASSLWLAAGELFF.

This clonotype showed up many times. The gene calls are TRBV20-1 and TRBJ2-7, with D perhaps TRBD1 (5 bases). CDR3 length: 14 amino acids. The V and J ends lost 4 bases and 3 bases respectively, with 16 bases between them. Germline CDR1 DFQATT, CDR2 SNEGSKA (reference sequence). The CDR3 nucleotides read TGCAGTGCTACTCGTTCGGCCCAGGGCTACGAGCAGTACTTC. Protein product: CSATRSAQGYEQYF.

In this sample, this clonotype turned up many times. The V and J genes are TRBV18 and TRBJ2-7; 9 nucleotides line up with TRBD1. This CDR3 comprises 15 residues. V lost 4 bases to trimming and J lost 5 bases; unmatched junction nucleotides: 9. The germline CDR1 and CDR2 sequences are KGHSH and LQKENI. The chain's CDR3 is CASSLSGTGLDEQYF. CDR3 in DNA: TGTGCCAGCTCACTATCGGGGACAGGGCTTGACGAGCAGTACTTC.

This clonotype was picked up a small number of times. Here the CDR3 DNA reads TGTGCCAGCAGCTCAACTAGCGGCTACACAGATACGCAGTATTTT. Translated: CASSSTSGYTDTQYF. V gene TRBV3-1 combines with J gene TRBJ2-3; 8 positions agree with TRBD2. J gave up 2 bases and V 5 bases, and 6 bases lay outside the gene matches. The germline V gene encodes CDR1 LGHDT and CDR2 YNNKEL (reference sequence). The CDR3 runs to 15 residues.

This clonotype was picked up many times. The CDR3 sequence is CAISGSGTPNTEAFF. The CDR3 DNA follows: TGTGCCATCAGTGGCTCCGGGACACCGAACACTGAAGCTTTCTTT. V gene TRBV10-3 combines with J gene TRBJ1-1; a possible D gene is TRBD1 (6 bases). This CDR3 region has 15 residues. V gave up 4 bases and J gave up 1 base, with 13 bases separating them. Looked up from germline, CDR1 is ENHRY and CDR2 is SYGVKD.

This clonotype was seen at least ten times. The chain carries TRBV7-2 and TRBJ2-5; D possibly corresponds to TRBD2 (6 bases). Germline V gene sequence: CDR1 SGHTA, CDR2 FQGNSA. V shed 0 bases and J shed 4 bases, with 18 bases lying between them. The CDR3 has 17 amino acids. The CDR3 region has the DNA TGTGCCAGCAGCTTAGCAGGATCAGGGAGGTCCCCAGAGACCCAGTACTTC. This sequence encodes CASSLAGSGRSPETQYF.

Many counts were recorded for this clonotype. V and J are TRBV20-1 and TRBJ2-5; 7 nucleotides line up with TRBD2. Germline loops: CDR1 DFQATT, CDR2 SNEGSKA (reference sequence). V was clipped by 8 bases and J by 0 bases; unmatched bases: 15. The CDR3 extends over 16 amino acids. The CDR3 protein is CSPNGGSGDHQETQYF. The CDR3 bases are TGCAGTCCGAATGGCGGGAGCGGGGATCACCAAGAGACCCAGTACTTC.

This clonotype was seen at least ten times. For the CDR3, the DNA is TGTGCCAGCAGCCTACACGAGGAGCTGTTTTTT. Amino acid sequence: CASSLHEELFF. The rearrangement uses TRBV7-2 and TRBJ2-2; D is ambiguous. This CDR3 has 11 amino acids. Trimming stripped 5 bases from V and 10 bases from J, with 8 bases between. Germline CDR1 is SGHTA and CDR2 is FQGNSA. Full variable domain (remainder filled in from reference TRBV7-2 and TRBJ2-2): GAGVSQSPSNKVTEKGKDVELRCDPISGHTALYWYRQSLGQGLEFLIYFQGNSAPDKSGLPSDRFSAERTGGSVSTLTIQRTQQEDSAVYLCASSLHEELFFGEGSRLTVL.

This clonotype was seen more than once but under ten times. The chain recombines TRBV7-8 with TRBJ2-5; D unresolved. The CDR3 totals 16 residues. Germline CDR1 SGHVS, CDR2 FQNEAQ. V was pared by 5 bases and J by 5 bases, with 21 bases between. CDR3 bases: TGTGCCAGCAGCCACCGGACCAGAAATTCGGCGGAGACCCAGTACTTC. Translation: CASSHRTRNSAETQYF.

In its sample, this clonotype was seen many times. This chain joins TRBV4-2 and TRBJ2-7; unclear D gene. CDR1 is LGHNA and CDR2 is YNFKEQ in the germline V gene. The CDR3 is 15 amino acids. The V and J ends lost 1 base and 4 bases respectively, with 14 bases between them. This CDR3 is CASSQGRHDQYEQYF. The CDR3 DNA reads as TGTGCCAGCAGCCAAGGAAGGCACGACCAATACGAGCAGTACTTC.

This clonotype was observed many times. This rearrangement joins TRBV20-1 to TRBJ2-1; 12 bases map to TRBD2. Germline V gene sequence: CDR1 DFQATT, CDR2 SNEGSKA (reference sequence). CDR3 length equals 16 residues. The J segment lost 8 bases and the V segment lost 1 base, leaving 9 bases of the junction unmatched. CDR3 in DNA: TGCAGTGCTAGAGGGGCTAGCGGGAGGGCCATACATGAGCAGTTCTTC. Residues: CSARGASGRAIHEQFF.

On this clonotype: A much larger clone lies one base from this, so it may be a read error. V and J are TRBV7-2 and TRBJ2-7; 11 bases match TRBD2. Per the germline V gene, CDR1 is SGHTA and CDR2 is FQGNSA. The CDR3 covers 17 residues. Trimming took 1 base from V and 4 from J; bases not matched to a gene: 9. The CDR3 sequence is CASSLVTSGSFAYEQYF. The DNA for the CDR3 is TGTGCCAGCAGCTTAGTTACTAGCGGGAGCTTCGCATACGAGCAGTACTTC.

Ten or more counts support this clonotype. This chain joins TRBV20-1 and TRBJ2-4, with D perhaps matching TRBD1 or TRBD2 (5 bases each). This CDR3 comprises 14 residues. Germline V gene data show CDR1 as DFQATT and CDR2 as SNEGSKA (reference sequence). Deletions cut 0 bases from V and 11 bases from J, with 17 bases between. The CDR3: CSARDPGIQGVQYF. CDR3 DNA sequence: TGCAGTGCTAGAGATCCCGGGATCCAAGGGGTTCAGTACTTC.

There are many counts of this clonotype. V is TRBV15 and J is TRBJ2-6, with D possibly TRBD1 on 5 matching bases. This CDR3 is 16 amino acids long. Trimming left V 0 bases short and J 2 bases short, with 8 bases between. The germline V gene encodes CDR1 LNHNV and CDR2 YYDKDF (reference sequence). The CDR3 reads CATSRDLRAGANVLTF. The CDR3 coding sequence is TGTGCCACCAGCAGAGATCTCAGGGCTGGGGCCAACGTCCTGACTTTC.

This clonotype was observed at least ten times. The chain uses TRBV24-1 and TRBJ2-3, with D possibly being TRBD1 or TRBD2 (5 bases each). Trimming left V 2 bases short and J 0 bases short, with 8 bases between. CDR1 is KGHDR and CDR2 is SFDVKD in the germline V gene. This CDR3 has 15 residues. In DNA form, the CDR3 reads TGTGCCACCAGTGATTACGGGGCTAGCACAGATACGCAGTATTTT. Encoded protein: CATSDYGASTDTQYF.

J is TRBJ2-2 and V is TRBV21-1; the D call TRBD2 from the table was never checked on the DNA. TRBV21-1 is a pseudogene locus. There are 16 residues in the CDR3. The CDR3 here is CASRNVQREMRGELFF. The DNA for the CDR3 is TGTGCCAGCAGAAACGTTCAGCGGGAGATGAGAGGGGAGCTGTTTTTT.

This clonotype was picked up many times. This chain uses TRBV5-1 with TRBJ2-2; the D call may be TRBD1 or TRBD2 (5 bases each). CDR1 is SGHRS, CDR2 YFSETQ, per germline. This CDR3 comprises 14 residues. V was clipped by 2 bases and J by 6 bases, with 11 bases between them. The CDR3 sequence: CASSLGTVAGELFF. CDR3 coding DNA: TGCGCCAGCAGCTTAGGGACGGTCGCCGGGGAGCTGTTTTTT.

This clonotype was seen ten or more times. In DNA form, the CDR3 reads TGTGCCAGCAGCCTTAAGGGAGTCCCGAATGAGCAGTTCTTC. Translated: CASSLKGVPNEQFF. The rearrangement uses TRBV27 and TRBJ2-1; D may be TRBD2 (5 bases). V shed 6 bases and J shed 7 bases, with 16 bases lying between them. CDR3 size: 14 residues. In germline, CDR1 is MNHEY, CDR2 SMNVEV (reference sequence).

A few counts support this clonotype. This chain uses TRBV20-1 with TRBJ2-5; 8 bases map to TRBD1. The length of the CDR3 is 14 residues. V shed 6 bases, J shed 5 bases, and the junction held 11 bases outside the gene matches. Germline CDR1 and CDR2: DFQATT and SNEGSKA (reference sequence). The CDR3 region has the DNA TGCAGTGCGCCATCCCGGACAGGGCGGGAGACCCAGTACTTC. As protein: CSAPSRTGRETQYF.

This clonotype showed up many times. This chain uses TRBV28 with TRBJ2-3, with D unresolved. The CDR3 has 17 residues. With 2 bases removed from V and 0 bases from J, the gap between germline ends came to 15 bases. Germline V gene lookup returns CDR1 MDHEN and CDR2 SYDVKM. Here the CDR3 DNA reads TGTGCCAGCAGTTTACCCGGCATACATCGAAGCACAGATACGCAGTATTTT. Its protein is CASSLPGIHRSTDTQYF.